This T cell receptor (beta chain) was documented in a study of response to subunit inactivated influenza vaccine. TCRdb analysed the RT-PCR reads with MiXCR anew, one entry per CDR3 protein. Of under 200,000 distinct CDR3 sequences in the sample, roughly 12% were seen once. CDR1 and CDR2 (germline): SGHAT, FQNNGV. V shed 8 bases and J shed 2 bases, with 24 bases lying between them. There are 17 residues in the CDR3. Separately, the same data were catalogued under a study of T cells expressing NK-cell markers. That study adds: Researchers built TCR beta cDNA using 5'RACE template switching with UMIs. Among eight sequenced donors, seven carried HCMV seropositivity while one was seronegative.

This receptor was identified in a man aged 50-60 years who received an inactivated influenza vaccine. The sequencing here drew on CD8+ T cells sorted from PBMCs, taken approximately 12 days after vaccination. This rearrangement joins TRBV11-2 to TRBJ1-2; maybe TRBD1 (6 bases). In DNA form, the CDR3 reads TGTGCCAGCGTAGCACGGGACACCAGAATAGGAAACTATGGCTACACCTTC. It yields the protein CASVARDTRIGNYGYTF. Based on the CDR3 plus reference TRBV11-2 and TRBJ1-2, the full variable domain is EAGVAQSPRYKIIEKRQSVAFWCNPISGHATLYWYQQILGQGPKLLIQFQNNGVVDDSQLPKDRFSAERLKGVDSTLKIQPAKLEDSAVYLCASVARDTRIGNYGYTFGSGTRLTVV.